The clone carrying this T cell receptor (beta chain) came up many times. Its target is unknown. Unique molecular identifiers featured in how the TCRbeta library was prepared. TCRdb reanalysed the PCR reads using MiXCR and keeps one entry per CDR3 protein. The sample lists under 150,000 distinct CDR3 sequences, 9.5% to 10% occurring once. Germline-derived CDR1 and CDR2 are SQVTM and ANQGSEA. The CDR3 loop spans 13 amino acids. The V gene end was trimmed by 4 bases and the J gene end by 1 base; junction bases not matched to a gene: 3. The sample is drawn from a study of T-cell reconstitution after alpha-beta-depleted transplantation in children. The study's findings and limits: The origin of high day-60 TCRbeta diversity in some patients lay in surviving recipient T cells and thymic progenitors. Expanded graft clones, several hundred of them, were reportedly the source of alpha-beta T cells about two months after transplant. Newly produced T cells mostly accounted for T-cell counts and diversity one year post-transplant.

This clonotype was sampled from a girl less than two years old who had a stem cell transplant for combined immunodeficiency, so the T cells may come from the graft donor. The V gene is TRBV29-1, the J gene TRBJ1-1; 7 bases fit TRBD1. The sample was PBMCs, mostly from graft donor cells, taken 180 days after TCRalphabeta/CD19-depleted stem cell transplant. CDR3 DNA sequence: TGCAGCGTTGGACAGGGCACGAACACTGAAGCTTTCTTT. Its translation is CSVGQGTNTEAFF.